The 29 T cell receptor beta chains below all came from one sample that was sequenced in a study of brain T cells in children with intractable seizures. Only in-frame clones appear in the TCRdb table, and some are missing; sequencing was by immunoSEQ multiplex PCR. The sample includes 340,000 or so clones, more than 85% of them seen just once. Noted time point: blood from clinic visit 5 months post-surgery; TSC patient then seizure free. The material sequenced was peripheral blood, taken 5 to 6 months after surgery. The receptors come from a boy younger than two with tuberous sclerosis and intractable seizures.

J is TRBJ2-2 and V is TRBV6-5; possibly TRBD1 for D (5 bases). Germline CDR1 reads MNHEY; CDR2 reads SVGAGI. V shed 7 bases and J shed 7 bases, with 13 bases lying between them. There are 13 residues in the CDR3. The CDR3 loop reads CASNPGSSGELFF. For the CDR3, the DNA is TGTGCCAGCAATCCAGGGTCCAGCGGGGAGCTGTTTTTT.

The J gene is TRBJ1-3, the V gene TRBV5-1, with TRBD1 as a possible D gene (6 bases). This CDR3 comprises 22 residues. In germline, CDR1 is SGHRS, CDR2 YFSETQ. V dropped 1 base and J dropped 2 bases, with 31 bases sitting between them. CDR3 DNA sequence: TGCGCCAGCAGCTTGCTGGATACACTCCTAGGGGGTAGGGGTATAGCTGGAAACACCATATATTTT. Its translation is CASSLLDTLLGGRGIAGNTIYF.

V and J are TRBV7-9 and TRBJ2-5; D not certain. Germline CDR1 is SEHNR and CDR2 is FQNEAQ (reference sequence). V was pared by 7 bases and J by 4 bases, with 13 bases between. The CDR3 loop spans 13 amino acids. The CDR3: CASTPTISETQYF. CDR3 in DNA: TGTGCCAGCACCCCGACAATTTCAGAGACCCAGTACTTC.

The chain employs TRBV27 and TRBJ1-5; D is possibly TRBD1 (5 bases). Germline V lookup: CDR1 MNHEY, CDR2 SMNVEV (reference sequence). The V end lost 10 bases, the J end lost 0 bases, and 13 bases lay between the germline ends. The CDR3 has 14 residues. The CDR3 sequence: CATGGADSNQPQHF. For the CDR3, the DNA is TGTGCCACCGGCGGGGCGGATAGCAATCAGCCCCAGCATTTT.

The rearrangement links TRBV15 to TRBJ2-7; weak D call: TRBD2 (5 bases). This CDR3 has 14 amino acids. Germline values: CDR1 LNHNV, CDR2 YYDKDF (reference sequence). The V end was cut by 0 bases, the J end by 3 bases, with 9 bases between. The CDR3 DNA sequence: TGTGCCACCAGCAGAGACCCACGGGGCTACGAGCAGTACTTC. Its translation: CATSRDPRGYEQYF. Based on the CDR3 plus reference TRBV15 and TRBJ2-7, the full variable domain is DAMVIQNPRYQVTQFGKPVTLSCSQTLNHNVMYWYQQKSSQAPKLLFHYYDKDFNNEADTPDNFQSRRPNTSFCFLDIRSPGLGDTAMYLCATSRDPRGYEQYFGPGTRLTVT.

V gene TRBV19 combines with J gene TRBJ1-5, with no clear D. This CDR3 has 14 residues. Deletions cut 5 bases from V and 5 bases from J, with 13 bases between. The germline gives CDR1 LNHDA, CDR2 SQIVND (reference sequence). CDR3 coding DNA: TGTGCCAGTAGTGCACTGGGTCCATATCAGCCCCAGCATTTT. Its translation is CASSALGPYQPQHF.

This chain links TRBV3-1 (or the pseudogene TRBV3-2) with TRBJ1-1, with D possibly being TRBD1 (6 bases). This CDR3 has 15 residues. The V end lost 4 bases, the J end lost 7 bases, and 19 bases lay between the germline ends. Germline CDR1 reads LGHDT; CDR2 reads YNNKEL (reference sequence). The CDR3 coding sequence is TGTGCCAGCAGCCGAAGACTCCACAGGGAGGGTGAAGCTTTCTTT. Amino acid sequence: CASSRRLHREGEAFF.

This clone was observed a few times. In the same sample, other DNA sequences code for this CDR3. The chain employs TRBV6-5 and TRBJ1-5; perhaps TRBD1 as D (5 bases). Trimming cost V 0 bases and J 1 base, with 7 bases left between them. The CDR3 contains 15 residues. CDR1 is MNHEY and CDR2 is SVGAGI in the germline V gene. The CDR3 DNA sequence: TGTGCCAGCAGTTACTCACGGGACAGCAATCAGCCCCAGCATTTT. Protein product: CASSYSRDSNQPQHF.

This clone occurred a few times. V gene TRBV12-3 or TRBV12-4 combines with J gene TRBJ1-5; D remains unclear. The CDR3 has 13 amino acids. V shed 6 bases and J shed 3 bases, with 9 bases lying between them. Here the CDR3 reads CASSPVPNQPQHF. Here the CDR3 DNA reads TGTGCCAGCAGCCCCGTGCCCAATCAGCCCCAGCATTTT.

Only one count was recorded for this clone. The chain recombines TRBV2 with TRBJ2-7; 7 bases fit TRBD2. The V gene end was trimmed by 6 bases and the J gene end by 6 bases; junction bases not matched to a gene: 8. Germline V CDR1 and CDR2: SNHLY, FYNNEI. The CDR3 covers 13 residues. CDR3 in amino acids: CASSRDYLREQYF. The CDR3 region has the DNA TGTGCCAGCAGCCGGGACTACCTTCGCGAGCAGTACTTC.

The chain links TRBV4-1 to TRBJ1-1; D call uncertain. V was shortened by 1 base and J by 6 bases, with 12 bases between the two germline ends. The CDR3 consists of 14 residues. Looked up from germline, CDR1 is MGHRA and CDR2 is YSYEKL. CDR3 sequence reads: CASSQGGRISEAFF. Here the CDR3 DNA reads TGCGCCAGCAGCCAAGGAGGCAGAATCTCTGAAGCTTTCTTT.

V gene TRBV13 combines with J gene TRBJ2-7, with a tentative D call TRBD2 (5 bases). The length of the CDR3 is 12 residues. V shed 4 bases and J shed 4 bases, with 8 bases lying between them. The germline V gene has CDR1 PRHDT and CDR2 FYEKMQ (reference sequence). CDR3 amino acids: CASSSGIYEQYF. The CDR3 nucleotides are TGTGCCAGCAGCTCCGGGATTTACGAGCAGTACTTC.

V gene TRBV30 combines with J gene TRBJ2-7; tentatively, D is TRBD1 (5 bases). The V gene's germline CDR1 is GTSNPN and CDR2 SVGIG (reference sequence). The CDR3 extends over 14 amino acids. Trimming left V 2 bases short and J 3 bases short, with 14 bases between. The CDR3 region has the DNA TGTGCCTGGAGTAGGGGTGAAGCCGTCTACGAGCAGTACTTC. Protein: CAWSRGEAVYEQYF.

The chain employs TRBV20-1 and TRBJ1-2, with D tentatively TRBD1 (6 bases). With 6 bases removed from V and 10 bases from J, the gap between germline ends came to 12 bases. The CDR3 spans 10 residues. Per the germline V gene, CDR1 is DFQATT and CDR2 is SNEGSKA (reference sequence). CDR3 nucleotides: TGCAGTGCACCCAGGGGTCCCTACACCTTC. This sequence encodes CSAPRGPYTF.

The table lists this clone with a count of one. V gene TRBV14 combines with J gene TRBJ1-2; 7 bases are a match to TRBD1. The junction had 20 bases not matched to a gene; V was cut back by 5 bases and J by 2 bases. The V gene's germline CDR1 is SGHDN and CDR2 FVKESK. CDR3 size: 19 residues. The CDR3 bases are TGTGCCAGCAGCTCAATGGGACAGCAGGACACCTTCTGGAACTATGGCTACACCTTC. Translated, it gives CASSSMGQQDTFWNYGYTF.

This chain connects TRBV25-1 to TRBJ1-1; TRBD1 is a possible D gene (6 bases). This CDR3 is 10 amino acids long. The V end was cut by 8 bases, the J end by 10 bases, with 11 bases between. Per germline, CDR1 MGHDK and CDR2 SYGVNS. The DNA for the CDR3 is TGTGCCAGCTTTGGAGGGGGAGCTTTCTTT. It is translated as CASFGGGAFF.

V and J are TRBV7-3 and TRBJ2-5; TRBD2 matches at 9 bases. With V trimmed by 5 bases and J by 4 bases, 8 bases remained unmatched. This CDR3 region has 15 residues. The V gene's germline CDR1 is SGHTA and CDR2 FQGTGA. In DNA, the CDR3 is TGTGCCAGCAGCCCCTCCGGCGGGGGGGCAGAGACCCAGTACTTC. Amino acid sequence: CASSPSGGGAETQYF. The full variable domain, in which reference TRBV7-3 and TRBJ2-5 provide the parts outside the CDR3, is GAGVSQTPSNKVTEKGKYVELRCDPISGHTALYWYRQSLGQGPEFLIYFQGTGAADDSGLPNDRFFAVRPEGSVSTLKIQRTERGDSAVYLCASSPSGGGAETQYFGPGTRLLVL.

This chain links TRBV24-1 with TRBJ1-2; TRBD1 is a possible D gene (6 bases). The ends were cut back, 2 bases at V and 3 bases at J, with 21 bases in the middle. Germline-derived CDR1 and CDR2 are KGHDR and SFDVKD. The CDR3 loop spans 18 amino acids. The CDR3 nucleotides are TGTGCCACCAGTGATTCGGGCACAGGGAGTGTCAGTGACTATGGCTACACCTTC. Translated, it gives CATSDSGTGSVSDYGYTF.

This clone was recorded only once. The chain links TRBV30 to TRBJ2-6; D is uncertain. Germline V gene data show CDR1 as GTSNPN and CDR2 as SVGIG (reference sequence). This CDR3 has 14 residues. Trimming stripped 1 base from V and 0 bases from J, with 4 bases between. CDR3 nucleotide sequence: TGTGCCTGGAGTGCCTTCTCTGGGGCCAACGTCCTGACTTTC. Translation gives CAWSAFSGANVLTF.

Only a few counts were recorded for this clone. The chain links TRBV6-1 to TRBJ1-6, with 8 bases identical to TRBD1. With 3 bases clipped from V and 11 bases from J, the junction kept 6 bases outside the gene matches. CDR1 is MNHNS and CDR2 is SASEGT in the germline V gene. The CDR3 covers 14 residues. The CDR3 spells CASSDGQGIPPLHF. CDR3 nucleotides: TGTGCCAGCAGTGATGGACAGGGAATACCACCCCTCCACTTT.

The gene calls are TRBV6-5 and TRBJ1-1; D is undetermined. The CDR3 extends over 15 amino acids. Deletions cut 5 bases from V and 0 bases from J, with 13 bases between. The germline CDR1 and CDR2 sequences are MNHEY and SVGAGI. The CDR3 bases are TGTGCCAGCAGTCACCGACCGGAGATGAACACTGAAGCTTTCTTT. As protein: CASSHRPEMNTEAFF.

This CDR3 reads CASSLDGLAYYEQYF. In nucleotides, the CDR3 is TGTGCCAGCAGCTTAGATGGGCTAGCTTACTACGAGCAGTACTTC. The chain links TRBV11-2 to TRBJ2-7; tentative D call: TRBD2 (5 bases). Germline V gene data show CDR1 as SGHAT and CDR2 as FQNNGV. The CDR3 loop spans 15 amino acids. V lost 0 bases to trimming and J lost 3 bases, with 12 bases between them. The whole variable domain, filled in from reference TRBV11-2 and TRBJ2-7, reads EAGVAQSPRYKIIEKRQSVAFWCNPISGHATLYWYQQILGQGPKLLIQFQNNGVVDDSQLPKDRFSAERLKGVDSTLKIQPAKLEDSAVYLCASSLDGLAYYEQYFGPGTRLTVT.

V is TRBV4-1 and J is TRBJ1-2; D remains unclear. Trimming removed 1 base at V and 1 base at J, with 10 bases between. The CDR3 length is 15 residues. Germline values: CDR1 MGHRA, CDR2 YSYEKL. CDR3 protein: CASSQVSSVNYGYTF. CDR3 nucleotides: TGCGCCAGCAGCCAAGTCTCGAGTGTTAACTATGGCTACACCTTC.

The chain recombines TRBV28 with TRBJ1-6, with 7 bases aligning to TRBD1. The CDR3 sequence is 15 residues long. CDR1 is MDHEN, CDR2 SYDVKM, per germline. With 5 bases clipped from V and 6 bases from J, the junction kept 7 bases outside the gene matches. The CDR3 protein is CASSPPDRSNSPLHF. The CDR3 nucleotides read TGTGCCAGCAGTCCGCCGGACAGGTCTAATTCACCCCTCCACTTT. Full variable domain (remainder filled in from reference TRBV28 and TRBJ1-6): DVKVTQSSRYLVKRTGEKVFLECVQDMDHENMFWYRQDPGLGLRLIYFSYDVKMKEKGDIPEGYSVSREKKERFSLILESASTNQTSMYLCASSPPDRSNSPLHFGNGTRLTVT.

On this clone itself: Other DNA sequences within the sample encode an identical CDR3. This rearrangement joins TRBV5-8 to TRBJ1-3, with D unresolved. The CDR3 covers 12 residues. V gave up 1 base and J gave up 4 bases, with 3 bases separating them. Germline CDR1 and CDR2: SGHTS and YDEGEE. The CDR3 sequence is CASSLSGNTIYF. In DNA form, the CDR3 reads TGTGCCAGCAGCTTGAGCGGAAACACCATATATTTT. The complete variable domain, with remaining parts taken from reference TRBV5-8 and TRBJ1-3, reads EAGVTQSPTHLIKTRGQQATLRCSPISGHTSVYWYQQALGLGLQFLLWYDEGEERNRGNFPPRFSGRQFPNYSSELNVNALELEDSALYLCASSLSGNTIYFGEGSWLTVV.

The V and J genes are TRBV19 and TRBJ2-3, with 9 bases identical to TRBD2. V lost 7 bases, J lost 0 bases, and 5 bases stayed unmatched. The CDR3 has 15 residues. Per germline, CDR1 LNHDA and CDR2 SQIVND (reference sequence). The CDR3 bases are TGTGCCAGTACCGCGGGGGGGGTAAGCACAGATACGCAGTATTTT. Translation gives CASTAGGVSTDTQYF.

This sequence joins TRBV6-4 and TRBJ2-3, with D unresolved. CDR3 length: 13 residues. V lost 0 bases to trimming and J lost 5 bases, with 6 bases between them. The germline gives CDR1 MRHNA, CDR2 SNTAGT. The CDR3 nucleotides are TGTGCCAGCAGTGACTCGATGGTAGATACGCAGTATTTT. Amino acid sequence: CASSDSMVDTQYF.

CDR3 sequence (DNA): TGTGCCAGTACCCCCGGGGCCAGGGGCTACACCTTC. This gives the protein CASTPGARGYTF. The rearrangement uses TRBV19 and TRBJ1-2; possibly TRBD1 for D (5 bases). Trimming pared 7 bases from V and 8 bases from J, leaving 14 bases between. The CDR3 has 12 residues. From germline, CDR1 is LNHDA and CDR2 SQIVND (reference sequence). Using reference TRBV19 and TRBJ1-2 for the parts outside the CDR3, the full variable domain is DGGITQSPKYLFRKEGQNVTLSCEQNLNHDAMYWYRQDPGQGLRLIYYSQIVNDFQKGDIAEGYSVSREKKESFPLTVTSAQKNPTAFYLCASTPGARGYTFGSGTRLTVV.

In its sample, this clone was seen once. The V call is TRBV6-6, the J call TRBJ2-3, with D unclear. CDR1 and CDR2 from the germline V gene are MNHNY and SVGAGI (reference sequence). The CDR3 sequence is 12 residues long. Trimming removed 2 bases at V and 5 bases at J, with 5 bases between. Here the CDR3 DNA reads TGTGCCAGCAGTTACCGGCGAGATACGCAGTATTTT. Its protein product is CASSYRRDTQYF.